Listed below are T cell receptor beta chains from one sample, sequenced in a study of blood T cell repertoires in COVID-19. Assay used: immunoSEQ multiplex PCR; TCRdb lists only in-frame clones, some missing. The sample consists of 400,000 to 450,000 clones, roughly 90% of them appearing once. Specimen: peripheral blood. The receptors come from a man aged 18-30 years with COVID-19, enrolled during active disease. Both conserved end residues are part of each CDR3. D genes are given only for firm matches. Clone size is not always given. Where it is, it says once, few, many or a class for expanded clones.

V gene	D gene	clone size	J gene	CDR3 protein	CDR3 DNA
TRBV12-3/TRBV12-4	-	-	TRBJ1-1	CASSLTVNTEAFF	TGTGCCAGCAGCCTGACAGTGAACACTGAAGCTTTCTTT
TRBV7-4	-	-	TRBJ1-5	CASSLEEDSLNQPQHF	TGTGCCAGCAGCTTAGAGGAGGACTCCCTCAATCAGCCCCAGCATTTT
TRBV2	-	-	TRBJ1-5	CASSEQGSGFNQPQHF	TGTGCCAGCAGTGAACAGGGGTCCGGCTTCAATCAGCCCCAGCATTTT
TRBV29-1	-	-	TRBJ1-2	CSVLGGNRYGYTF	TGCAGCGTCCTCGGTGGCAACAGATATGGCTACACCTTC
TRBV24-1	-	-	TRBJ2-3	CATQLDSLTDTQYF	TGTGCCACGCAACTGGACAGTCTCACAGATACGCAGTATTTT
TRBV25-1	-	-	TRBJ2-5	CASSEGEGVKTQYF	TGTGCCAGCAGTGAAGGGGAAGGGGTGAAGACCCAGTACTTC
TRBV19	-	-	TRBJ1-5	CASTEFSNQPQHF	TGTGCCAGTACTGAGTTTAGCAATCAGCCCCAGCATTTT
TRBV4-1	TRBD1	once	TRBJ1-1	CASSQAGGGNTEAFF	TGCGCCAGCAGCCAGGCAGGGGGTGGGAACACTGAAGCTTTCTTT
TRBV6-1	TRBD1	-	TRBJ1-2	CASSEGPGQGVYTF	TGTGCCAGCAGTGAAGGCCCGGGACAGGGTGTCTACACCTTC
TRBV9	-	-	TRBJ1-5	CASSAQVQGQPQHF	TGTGCCAGCAGCGCCCAAGTTCAGGGTCAGCCCCAGCATTTT
TRBV9	-	-	TRBJ2-2	CASSRGSRTGELFF	TGTGCCAGCAGCCGGGGAAGTCGTACCGGGGAGCTGTTTTTT
TRBV3-1/TRBV3-2	TRBD2	once	TRBJ2-7	CASSHPLSGTSRYEQYF	TGTGCCAGCAGCCACCCCTTATCCGGGACTAGCCGCTACGAGCAGTACTTC
TRBV13	TRBD2	once	TRBJ2-1	CASSHPTSGGRNEQFF	TGTGCCAGCAGTCATCCGACTAGCGGGGGCCGCAATGAGCAGTTCTTC
TRBV9	TRBD2	-	TRBJ2-3	CASSVVASGSTDTQYF	TGTGCCAGCAGCGTAGTTGCTAGCGGAAGCACAGATACGCAGTATTTT
TRBV4-1	TRBD2	-	TRBJ2-3	CASSHPGLAGGTQYF	TGCGCCAGCAGCCATCCCGGACTAGCGGGAGGTACGCAGTATTTT
TRBV30	TRBD1	few	TRBJ1-1	CAWSVGQGATEAFF	TGTGCCTGGAGTGTCGGGCAGGGGGCGACTGAAGCTTTCTTT
TRBV2	-	-	TRBJ1-1	CASSELRREGTGAFF	TGTGCCAGCAGTGAACTGCGAAGGGAGGGAACTGGAGCTTTCTTT
TRBV11-2	-	-	TRBJ2-2	CASSQPHRDFNTGELFF	TGTGCCAGCAGCCAACCCCACCGGGACTTTAACACCGGGGAGCTGTTTTTT
TRBV2	-	-	TRBJ1-5	CASTKGGGLQQPQHF	TGTGCCAGCACCAAAGGGGGGGGGTTGCAACAGCCCCAGCATTTT
TRBV20-1	-	-	TRBJ2-3	CSASASVKADTQYF	TGCAGTGCTAGTGCGAGCGTGAAGGCAGATACGCAGTATTTT
TRBV5-1	TRBD2	-	TRBJ2-1	CASSSGGGTYNEQFF	TGCGCCAGCAGCTCCGGCGGGGGAACCTACAATGAGCAGTTCTTC
TRBV19	TRBD2	few	TRBJ2-7	CASSPRTRGGRAVQYF	TGTGCCAGTAGTCCTAGAACCCGGGGCGGGAGGGCCGTGCAGTACTTC
TRBV3-1/TRBV3-2	TRBD1	-	TRBJ1-1	CASSHHRGLGAEAFF	TGTGCCAGCAGCCACCACAGGGGGCTGGGGGCTGAAGCTTTCTTT
TRBV2	-	-	TRBJ1-4	CASRRAGEKLFF	TGTGCCAGCCGGAGGGCTGGTGAAAAACTGTTTTTT
TRBV6-5	-	once	TRBJ2-5	CASRRDSLETQYF	TGTGCCAGCAGGCGGGACAGTCTCGAGACCCAGTACTTC
TRBV28	TRBD1	-	TRBJ2-7	CASTRTGFYEQYF	TGTGCCAGCACTAGGACAGGGTTTTACGAGCAGTACTTC
TRBV5-1	TRBD1	-	TRBJ1-6	CASSLGQDYSPLHF	TGCGCCAGCAGCTTAGGACAGGACTATTCACCCCTCCACTTT
TRBV12-3/TRBV12-4	-	-	TRBJ2-1	CASRSGYNEQFF	TGTGCCAGCCGTAGCGGCTACAATGAGCAGTTCTTC
TRBV5-1	-	-	TRBJ2-5	CASSLGPTGETQYF	TGCGCCAGCAGCTTGGGACCCACCGGGGAGACCCAGTACTTC
TRBV30	-	few	TRBJ1-1	CAWSHQANTEAFF	TGTGCCTGGAGTCATCAGGCGAACACTGAAGCTTTCTTT
TRBV6-4	-	-	TRBJ1-5	CASSDQNQPQHF	TGTGCCAGCAGTGATCAGAATCAGCCCCAGCATTTT
TRBV30	-	-	TRBJ2-7	CAWSLTWEQYF	TGTGCCTGGAGTCTGACATGGGAGCAGTACTTC
TRBV5-1	-	-	TRBJ2-3	CASSFSPGSDTQYF	TGCGCCAGCAGCTTCAGTCCGGGGTCAGATACGCAGTATTTT
TRBV5-1	TRBD2	-	TRBJ2-1	CASRGTSGSWNEQFF	TGCGCCAGCAGGGGGACTAGCGGGAGTTGGAATGAGCAGTTCTTC
TRBV5-1	TRBD1	few	TRBJ2-2	CASSLGLGQGALTGELFF	TGCGCCAGCAGCTTGGGACTGGGACAGGGGGCGCTCACCGGGGAGCTGTTTTTT
TRBV2	-	once	TRBJ1-4	CASRHLQGVFF	TGTGCCAGCAGACACTTACAGGGCGTGTTTTTT
TRBV9	-	once	TRBJ2-5	CASSVDGGREETQYF	TGTGCCAGCAGCGTAGATGGAGGACGGGAAGAGACCCAGTACTTC
TRBV27	TRBD1	-	TRBJ2-5	CASSSQGAGETQYF	TGTGCCAGCAGTTCACAGGGGGCTGGGGAGACCCAGTACTTC
TRBV5-1	-	-	TRBJ2-5	CASTYSTRGLQETQYF	TGCGCCAGCACCTACTCGACTAGGGGGCTCCAAGAGACCCAGTACTTC
TRBV2	-	-	TRBJ1-5	CASSGEVNQPQHF	TGTGCCAGCAGTGGCGAAGTCAATCAGCCCCAGCATTTT
TRBV27	-	-	TRBJ2-7	CATQGQTYEQYF	TGTGCCACCCAAGGACAGACCTACGAGCAGTACTTC
TRBV12-5	TRBD1	-	TRBJ2-1	CASGLVGTAYNEQFF	TGTGCTAGTGGTTTGGTCGGGACAGCTTACAATGAGCAGTTCTTC
TRBV5-6	TRBD1	-	TRBJ1-3	CASSPTGDGNTIYF	TGTGCCAGCAGCCCGACAGGGGACGGAAACACCATATATTTT
TRBV18	-	-	TRBJ1-4	CASSPTTGISREKLFF	TGTGCCAGCTCACCTACGACGGGGATCAGTCGTGAAAAACTGTTTTTT
TRBV19	-	few	TRBJ1-2	CASSDTSTSYGYTF	TGTGCCAGTAGCGATACGTCGACAAGCTATGGCTACACCTTC
TRBV30	TRBD2	-	TRBJ2-3	CAWRREGLAATDTQYF	TGTGCCTGGAGACGAGAGGGACTAGCGGCAACAGATACGCAGTATTTT
TRBV2	-	-	TRBJ2-7	CASSAREAEQYF	TGTGCCAGCAGCGCCAGGGAGGCCGAGCAGTACTTC
TRBV3-1/TRBV3-2	-	-	TRBJ2-7	CASSLSGVAYEQYF	TGTGCCAGCAGCCTCTCGGGGGTAGCATACGAGCAGTACTTC
TRBV4-1	-	-	TRBJ2-5	CASSQVTGMETQYF	TGCGCCAGCAGCCAAGTTACAGGGATGGAGACCCAGTACTTC
TRBV28	-	-	TRBJ1-4	CASSSPGGGQDNWKKLFF	TGTGCCAGCAGTTCCCCCGGCGGGGGTCAGGATAATTGGAAAAAACTGTTTTTT
TRBV21-1	-	-	TRBJ2-1	CASSKGGGQGTNNEQFF	TGTGCCAGCAGCAAAGGTGGTGGGCAGGGGACCAACAATGAGCAGTTCTTC
TRBV4-2	TRBD2	-	TRBJ2-7	CASSQDKTLAGGTEQYF	TGTGCCAGCAGCCAAGACAAGACACTAGCGGGAGGTACCGAGCAGTACTTC
TRBV30	TRBD2	-	TRBJ2-1	CAWNFGTSFNEQFF	TGTGCCTGGAACTTCGGGACTAGCTTCAATGAGCAGTTCTTC
TRBV4-1	TRBD2	-	TRBJ2-1	CASSLSGLAGGSEQFF	TGCGCCAGCAGCCTCTCCGGACTAGCGGGGGGCAGTGAGCAGTTCTTC
TRBV30	-	few	TRBJ1-5	CAWSGSGSNQPQHF	TGTGCCTGGAGTGGATCGGGGAGCAATCAGCCCCAGCATTTT
TRBV5-1	-	-	TRBJ1-3	CASSPSDRYSGNTIYF	TGCGCCAGCAGCCCGAGTGACAGATACTCTGGAAACACCATATATTTT
TRBV6-5	TRBD1	-	TRBJ1-2	CASSYSRDSNYGYTF	TGTGCCAGCAGTTACTCCCGGGACAGTAACTATGGCTACACCTTC
TRBV9	-	-	TRBJ1-1	CASSGGNAEAFF	TGTGCCAGCAGCGGAGGGAATGCGGAAGCTTTCTTT
TRBV4-1	TRBD1	-	TRBJ2-2	CASSRRDRSDGELFF	TGCGCCAGCAGCCGCCGGGACAGGTCTGACGGGGAGCTGTTTTTT